The 6 T cell receptor beta chains in this list originate from one sample, sequenced in a study of blood T cell repertoires in COVID-19. Data came from immunoSEQ multiplex PCR; TCRdb stores just in-frame clones and leaves some out. The profile shows 75,000 to 100,000 clones, 81% of them singletons. Material: peripheral blood. The receptor set was obtained from a woman over 75 with acute or convalescent COVID-19.

V gene TRBV7-7 combines with J gene TRBJ2-1, with D possibly being TRBD2 (5 bases). Germline V CDR1 and CDR2: SSHAT, FNYEAQ (reference sequence). With 5 bases removed from V and 6 bases from J, the gap between germline ends came to 11 bases. The CDR3 sequence is 13 residues long. CDR3 residues: CASSIGLTNEQFF. As DNA, the CDR3 is TGTGCCAGCAGCATCGGACTGACCAATGAGCAGTTCTTC.

V gene TRBV7-6 combines with J gene TRBJ1-4, with 9 bases matching TRBD1. Trimming took 4 bases from V and 8 from J; bases not matched to a gene: 8. Germline CDR1 SGHVS, CDR2 FNYEAQ. The CDR3 is 15 residues long. The CDR3 here is CASSSTGGSKEKLFF. The DNA for the CDR3 is TGTGCCAGCAGCTCTACAGGGGGCTCGAAGGAAAAACTGTTTTTT.

The chain carries TRBV4-3 and TRBJ2-2; 12 bases line up with TRBD2. From germline, CDR1 is LGHNA and CDR2 YSLEER. This CDR3 is 20 amino acids long. After removal of 0 bases from V and 3 bases from J, the junction contained 11 bases not matched to a gene. CDR3 coding DNA: TGCGCCAGCAGCCAAGATCCGCTAGCGGGGGGGAATTCGCACACCGGGGAGCTGTTTTTT. It is translated as CASSQDPLAGGNSHTGELFF.

The J gene is TRBJ2-4, the V gene TRBV11-2; D gene unclear. This CDR3 is built from 16 residues. CDR1 is SGHAT and CDR2 is FQNNGV in the germline V gene. V was pared by 1 base and J by 4 bases, with 14 bases between. This CDR3 reads CASSLVSSGKKNIQYF. The CDR3, as DNA: TGTGCCAGCAGCTTAGTTTCTTCTGGCAAAAAAAACATTCAGTACTTC.

J is TRBJ2-5 and V is TRBV5-8; D gene ambiguous. The germline gives CDR1 SGHTS, CDR2 YDEGEE. Deletions cut 4 bases from V and 5 bases from J, with 15 bases between. CDR3 size: 14 residues. The CDR3 region is CASSQNPRLETQYF. CDR3 in DNA: TGTGCCAGCAGCCAAAACCCGCGCTTGGAGACCCAGTACTTC.

This clone was counted a few times. This chain joins TRBV11-2 and TRBJ1-3, with D perhaps matching TRBD1 (5 bases). Germline assignment: CDR1 SGHAT and CDR2 FQNNGV. Trimming stripped 5 bases from V and 0 bases from J, with 14 bases between. The CDR3 sequence is 16 residues long. The CDR3 region is CASSTGGVGSGNTIYF. The CDR3 nucleotides read TGTGCCAGCAGCACCGGGGGGGTGGGCTCTGGAAACACCATATATTTT. The complete variable domain, with remaining parts taken from reference TRBV11-2 and TRBJ1-3, reads EAGVAQSPRYKIIEKRQSVAFWCNPISGHATLYWYQQILGQGPKLLIQFQNNGVVDDSQLPKDRFSAERLKGVDSTLKIQPAKLEDSAVYLCASSTGGVGSGNTIYFGEGSWLTVV.